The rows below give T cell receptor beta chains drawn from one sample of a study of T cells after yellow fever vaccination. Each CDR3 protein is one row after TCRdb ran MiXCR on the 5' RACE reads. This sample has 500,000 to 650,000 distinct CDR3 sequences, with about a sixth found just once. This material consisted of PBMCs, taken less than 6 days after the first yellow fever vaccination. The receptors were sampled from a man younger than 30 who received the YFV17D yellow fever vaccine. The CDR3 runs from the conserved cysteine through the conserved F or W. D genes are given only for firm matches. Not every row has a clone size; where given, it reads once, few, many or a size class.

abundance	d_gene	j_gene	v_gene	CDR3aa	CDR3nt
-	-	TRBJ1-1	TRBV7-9	CASSTHLGTEAFF	TGTGCCAGCAGTACCCATCTGGGGACTGAAGCTTTCTTT
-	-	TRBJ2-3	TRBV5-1	CASSPGVGGDADTQYF	TGCGCCAGCAGCCCGGGGGTCGGCGGGGACGCAGATACGCAGTATTTT
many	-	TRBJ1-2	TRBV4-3	CASSQDYGGYGYTF	TGCGCCAGCAGCCAAGATTACGGCGGCTATGGCTACACCTTC
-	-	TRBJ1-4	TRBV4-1	CASSQDVQDEKLFF	TGCGCCAGCAGCCAAGACGTACAGGATGAAAAACTGTTTTTT
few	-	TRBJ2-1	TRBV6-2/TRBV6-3	CASSLMYNEQFF	TGTGCCAGCAGCTTGATGTACAATGAGCAGTTCTTC
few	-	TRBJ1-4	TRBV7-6	CASSTRRGYNEKLFF	TGTGCCAGCAGCACCAGACGAGGATATAATGAAAAACTGTTTTTT
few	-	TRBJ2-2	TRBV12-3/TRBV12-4	CASSGGQQYTGELFF	TGTGCCAGCAGCGGGGGACAGCAGTACACCGGGGAGCTGTTTTTT
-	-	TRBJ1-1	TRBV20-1	CSAREPRAFF	TGCAGTGCTAGAGAACCGAGGGCTTTCTTT
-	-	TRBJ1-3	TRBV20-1	CSARASPRAGNTIYF	TGCAGTGCTAGAGCGTCCCCCCGGGCTGGAAACACCATATATTTT
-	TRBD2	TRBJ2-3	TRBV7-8	CASSSPRLAGGGTQYF	TGTGCCAGCAGCTCCCCCCGACTAGCGGGGGGTGGTACGCAGTATTTT
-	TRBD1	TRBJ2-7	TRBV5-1	CASSQTGQGIYEQYF	TGCGCCAGCAGTCAAACTGGACAGGGTATCTACGAGCAGTACTTC
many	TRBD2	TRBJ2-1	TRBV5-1	CASRAGDYLYNEQFF	TGCGCCAGCAGGGCCGGGGACTACCTCTACAATGAGCAGTTCTTC
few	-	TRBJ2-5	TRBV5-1	CASSLGGSYQETQYF	TGCGCCAGCAGCTTGGGGGGCTCGTACCAAGAGACCCAGTACTTC
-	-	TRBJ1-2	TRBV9	CASSAGRDYGYTF	TGTGCCAGCAGCGCAGGACGGGACTATGGCTACACCTTC
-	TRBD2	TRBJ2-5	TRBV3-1	CASTKTSGAYEETQYF	TGTGCCAGCACCAAGACTAGCGGGGCCTACGAAGAGACCCAGTACTTC
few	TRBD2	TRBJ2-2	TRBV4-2	CASSQSLAGGRGELFF	TGTGCCAGCAGCCAATCTCTAGCGGGGGGGCGCGGGGAGCTGTTTTTT
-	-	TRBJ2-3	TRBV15	CATSRDSVDTQYF	TGTGCCACCAGCAGAGATTCGGTGGATACGCAGTATTTT
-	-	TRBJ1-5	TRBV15	CATSRDVSRAGGGGPQHF	TGTGCCACCAGCAGAGATGTTTCCAGGGCGGGGGGTGGTGGGCCCCAGCATTTT
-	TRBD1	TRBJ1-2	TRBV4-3	CASSRGQGARDGYTF	TGCGCCAGCAGCCGGGGGCAGGGGGCGCGGGATGGCTACACCTTC
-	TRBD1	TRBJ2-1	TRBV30	CALTGTYRGGNEQFF	TGTGCCTTGACAGGGACATACAGAGGAGGCAATGAGCAGTTCTTC
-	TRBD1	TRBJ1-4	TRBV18	CASSRGTGDEKLFF	TGTGCCAGCTCACGAGGGACAGGGGACGAAAAACTGTTTTTT
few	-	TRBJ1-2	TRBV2	CASSGSWGDGYTF	TGTGCCAGCAGTGGAAGTTGGGGGGATGGCTACACCTTC
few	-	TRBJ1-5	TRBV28	CASKVGGAGQPQHF	TGTGCCAGCAAGGTTGGGGGCGCAGGGCAGCCCCAGCATTTT
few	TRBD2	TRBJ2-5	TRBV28	CASSFIAGGRHEETQYF	TGTGCCAGCAGTTTTATAGCGGGGGGGCGACATGAGGAGACCCAGTACTTC
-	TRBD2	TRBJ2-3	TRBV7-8	CASSWPGTSGASTDTQYF	TGTGCCAGCAGCTGGCCCGGGACTAGCGGAGCTAGCACAGATACGCAGTATTTT
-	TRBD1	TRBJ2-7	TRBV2	CASSFNLGWGTESYEQYF	TGTGCCAGCAGTTTTAATCTCGGCTGGGGGACAGAATCCTACGAGCAGTACTTC
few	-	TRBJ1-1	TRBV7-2	CASSFLPLLQGKTAEAFF	TGTGCCAGCAGCTTTCTCCCCCTCCTACAGGGCAAAACCGCTGAAGCTTTCTTT
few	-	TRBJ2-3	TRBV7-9	CASSLGLIDTDTQYF	TGTGCCAGCAGCTTAGGCCTCATTGACACAGATACGCAGTATTTT
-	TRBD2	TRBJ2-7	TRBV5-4	CASSPLAGGSGEQYF	TGTGCCAGCAGCCCGCTAGCGGGGGGTTCTGGAGAGCAGTACTTC
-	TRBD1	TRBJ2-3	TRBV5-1	CASSFTGTGAVTDTQYF	TGCGCCAGCAGCTTTACCGGGACAGGGGCTGTCACAGATACGCAGTATTTT
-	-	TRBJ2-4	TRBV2	CASSGQGGDIQYF	TGTGCCAGCAGTGGACAGGGAGGGGACATTCAGTACTTC
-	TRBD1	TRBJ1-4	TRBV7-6	CASSKRGDRNEKLFF	TGTGCCAGCAGCAAGCGGGGGGACAGGAATGAAAAACTGTTTTTT
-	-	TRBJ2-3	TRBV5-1	CASSRLRGSSTDTQYF	TGCGCCAGCAGCCGTCTCAGGGGATCTAGCACAGATACGCAGTATTTT
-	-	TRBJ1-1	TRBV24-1	CATSDRGERSTEAFF	TGTGCCACCAGTGACAGGGGAGAACGGAGTACTGAAGCTTTCTTT
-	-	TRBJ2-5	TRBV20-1	CSARGALRETQYF	TGCAGTGCTAGAGGGGCTTTAAGGGAGACCCAGTACTTC
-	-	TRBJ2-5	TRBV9	CASSQTSRQETQYF	TGTGCCAGCAGCCAAACTAGCAGACAAGAGACCCAGTACTTC
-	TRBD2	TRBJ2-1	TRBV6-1	CASRNRAGGLNEQFF	TGTGCCAGCAGAAACAGAGCGGGGGGGCTCAATGAGCAGTTCTTC
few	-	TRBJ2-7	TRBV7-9	CASSLQSYEQYF	TGTGCCAGCAGCTTACAAAGCTACGAGCAGTACTTC
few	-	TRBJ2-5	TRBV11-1	CASSSGGQTQYF	TGTGCCAGCAGCTCGGGTGGGCAGACCCAGTACTTC
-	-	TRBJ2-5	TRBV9	CASSVGTGGLQETQYF	TGTGCCAGCAGCGTAGGTACCGGGGGTCTCCAAGAGACCCAGTACTTC
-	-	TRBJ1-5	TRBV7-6	CASSPAINQPQHF	TGTGCCAGCAGCCCCGCCATCAATCAGCCCCAGCATTTT
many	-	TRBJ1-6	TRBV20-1	CSARDPRHRTYNSPLHF	TGCAGTGCTAGAGATCCAAGACACAGGACCTATAATTCACCCCTCCACTTT
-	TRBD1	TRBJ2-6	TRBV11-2	CASRIPGQGRSGANVLTF	TGTGCCAGCAGGATTCCGGGACAGGGCCGCTCTGGGGCCAACGTCCTGACTTTC
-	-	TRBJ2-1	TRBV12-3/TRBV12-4	CASRVNNEQFF	TGTGCCAGCAGGGTGAACAATGAGCAGTTCTTC
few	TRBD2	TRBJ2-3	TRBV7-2	CASSTPGTSLPDTQYF	TGTGCCAGCAGCACCCCCGGGACTAGCCTCCCAGATACGCAGTATTTT
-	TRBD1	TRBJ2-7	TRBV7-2	CASSLRQGLREQYF	TGTGCCAGCAGCTTAAGACAGGGATTGCGCGAGCAGTACTTC
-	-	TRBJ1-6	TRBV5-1	CASSLQKNSPLHF	TGCGCCAGCAGCTTGCAGAAGAATTCACCCCTCCACTTT
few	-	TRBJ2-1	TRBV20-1	CSARRWTGSYNEQFF	TGCAGTGCTAGAAGGTGGACGGGCTCCTACAATGAGCAGTTCTTC
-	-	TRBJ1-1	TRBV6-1	CASTPPEGGGQAFF	TGTGCCAGCACTCCCCCCGAGGGGGGAGGGCAGGCTTTCTTT
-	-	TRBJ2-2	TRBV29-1	CSVRLWQGNANTGELFF	TGCAGCGTGAGACTTTGGCAGGGCAACGCGAACACCGGGGAGCTGTTTTTT